Sequencing of this T cell receptor (beta chain) was carried out in a study of cytomegalovirus exposure and HLA in healthy donors (dated by TCRdb to 2016 to 2017). Looking at the study overall: According to an earlier analysis of several hundred of the donors, 150 million to 200 million T cells yielded 95 million to 140 million unique TCR beta sequences and about 300 Gb of sequence data. A later analysis re-examined previously published TCR beta repertoires from more than 600 donors and added high-resolution HLA genotyping to investigate patterns of TCR occurrence. An early release that covered some 640 HLA-typed donors contained approximately 290 gigabases of sequencing data and tens of millions of unique TCR sequences. The genetic ancestry cluster associated with self-reported Caucasian donors included about 84% of the 300 to 450 genotyped donors. Because of strong linkage in the cohort, four or five DR-DQ haplotypes were treated as single units for association and clustering. Rather than using new phenotypic data, the later analysis identified candidate immune exposures from TCR beta sequences and from how often those sequences occurred across donors. Class I and class II HLA loci were covered by the typing at four-digit resolution. In addition to the first cohort of 666 subjects, a separate validation cohort of approximately 130 different subjects was used. The aim of the study was to test whether cataloging public T cell receptors could identify signatures of past pathogen exposure. A later genetic analysis took genome-wide SNP genotypes for 398 of the 666 donors and used that subset as a discovery cohort. High-throughput TCR immunosequencing, statistical association of individual TCRs with disease status, and machine learning were combined to predict cytomegalovirus infection status. Typing coverage varied by locus: roughly 629-630 donors for A, B, C, DRB1 and DQB1; about 520 for DQA1; nearly 610 for DPA1; some 470 for DPB1. An earlier analysis of approximately 640 of the donors applied high-throughput TCR beta sequencing to assess whether each TCR beta V gene segment acted as functional or pseudogenic. All discovery cohort repertoires had been generated using a single sequencing platform. The study profiled the T cell repertoires of about 640 subjects by immunosequencing and related them to cytomegalovirus serostatus. Among about 400 genotyped donors of the cohort, an average of roughly 230,000 unique TCR beta nucleotide sequences was sequenced per donor, of which about 19% were non-productive. Donor age, sex, ethnicity and CMV serostatus were compiled alongside the repertoire data. The investigation overall reported the following: This cohort had only TCR beta chains sequenced, and the lack of alpha or paired-chain data limited which features could be detected. It was suggested by the authors that the approach could potentially be generalized to other disease states and immunological phenotypes. A group of highly shared sequence variants was considered likely to be a technical artifact of the sequencing pipeline. Because HLA typing was missing for some donors at each locus, association tests included only the typed subset. In an earlier analysis of 500 to 650 of the donors, most TCR beta V segments appeared in productive rearrangements about 90% or about 30% of the time, broadly matching IMGT annotations. In a later analysis, about 17,000 TCR beta sequences were associated with specific HLA alleles at a false discovery rate of 0.05. Several of the top co-occurrence clusters appeared to be linked to parvovirus B19, influenza, CMV and Epstein-Barr virus, according to a later analysis. The only immune exposure information available for the cohort was CMV serostatus. Some IMGT-functional V segments, including TRBV6-2 and TRBV6-3, could not be distinguished by the 87-base-pair reads and were therefore excluded. A later analysis found that HLA-associated TCR beta chains were more clonally expanded and had lower generation probabilities than equally common non-associated chains. Because counts were too low, roughly 18 rarely observed V segments, including chromosome 9 orphons, were left out of the earlier analysis of 500 to 650 of the donors. The presence/absence analyses assumed that sequencing depth was roughly uniform across donors, and that assumption may not be true. Most TCR sequences were seen in very few donors, while some public TCRs were found in many individuals. V-gene and J-gene trimming of TCR beta chains was associated with a missense DCLRE1C variant in a later genetic analysis, and the association was replicated in an independent cohort. Strong co-occurrence of HLA alleles, especially DR and DQ, made assigning TCR associations to individual alleles difficult. In a later analysis, the rate of TCR association differed among HLA loci, with DRB1 alleles having the most associated TCRs and HLA-C alleles having the fewest. A few of the identified cytomegalovirus-associated TCR beta chains were confirmed in vitro to be specific for cytomegalovirus antigens. The study listed approximately 150 TCR beta chains as associated with cytomegalovirus. A further reported finding was that TCR beta sequences accurately predicted the HLA-A and HLA-B alleles for most subjects in the first cohort. Linkage disequilibrium might explain the correlated functional status among segregating V segments, but an unknown experimental factor could not be ruled out. The classifier was reported to diagnose cytomegalovirus status with high specificity and sensitivity in both the original cohort and the validation cohort. Compared with the approximately 600-donor mean, donors in an Asian-associated ancestry cluster had fewer N-insertions in productive TCRs, according to a later genetic analysis. In a later analysis, most CMV-associated TCR beta chains were found to appear HLA-restricted, with HLA associations seemingly driven largely by CMV exposure.

V lost 3 bases and J lost 6 bases, and the count of bases not matched to a germline gene is 6. Reading from cysteine to phenylalanine, the CDR3 counts 14 amino acids. Only the CDR3 DNA stays, 42 bases, in frame from base 1. From the germline V gene, CDR1 is LGHNA and CDR2 is YSLEER. As concerns this clone: Its antigen specificity is not known. One base away there is no much larger clone; base qualities are not given.

In total, around 600 healthy bone marrow donors made up the cohort. Cohort members were all nominally healthy when sampled, although unrecorded immune exposures were likely present. The donor tested CMV seronegative and was one of the 352 seronegative cohort members. Every donor gave a peripheral blood sample, and the peripheral blood mononuclear cells from that sample were used for TCR beta sequencing. The Qiagen DNeasy Blood Extraction Kit was used to extract genomic DNA from the blood cell samples. Libraries were built with the immunoSEQ multiplex PCR assay. The multiplex PCR relied on a mix of 60 forward primers for TCR Vbeta segments and 13 reverse primers for TCR Jbeta segments. Amplification of the CDR3 region of rearranged TCR beta genes was performed with a multiplex PCR assay on genomic DNA. The Illumina HiSeq System was used to sequence the amplified TCR beta libraries as 87-base-pair reads. For the original study's pipeline: A later analysis tallied roughly 76 million unique TCR beta chains across the 666 repertoires, and some 10 million of those chains were shared by two or more donors. Raw reads were error-corrected and collapsed into unique sequences by a nearest-neighbor algorithm in which closely related sequences were merged to remove PCR and sequencing errors. To assign V, D and J gene segments, CDR3 sequences were aligned to IMGT reference sequences. For a sequence to be retained, a match of at least six nucleotides to both a V gene segment and a J gene segment was required. A rearrangement was called productive if the CDR3 had no stop codons and remained in frame with V and J, and every other rearrangement was called non-productive. Following IMGT convention, CDR3 was defined as the stretch from the second conserved V-encoded cysteine to the conserved J-encoded phenylalanine. The earlier analysis of roughly 590 of the donors excluded any sequence lacking an unambiguous match to a single V gene segment. An earlier analysis of several hundred of the donors called V segments functional above 56.7% productive rearrangements and segregating when the between-donor standard deviation exceeded 5%. To diagnose cytomegalovirus status from the catalog of TCR beta chain sequences, a statistical classification framework was built. V and J gene assignment, in a later analysis, came from comparing TCR nucleotide sequences with IMGT/GENE-DB human TR gene sequences. A later analysis assigned CDR3 sequences and most-parsimonious VDJ recombination scenarios with the TCRdist pipeline. In a later analysis, each TCR beta chain was defined by its CDR3 amino acid sequence together with its V-gene family, and reads lacking a unique V-gene family were excluded. A later analysis removed 592 highly shared, low-generation-probability nucleotide sequences to deal with suspected cross-contamination and a sequencing artifact. A later analysis calculated a clonal expansion index for each public chain from normalized within-repertoire ranks of inferred template counts. In a later analysis, generation probabilities were computed with a VDJ recombination model fitted to out-of-frame rearrangements, and the resulting probabilities were checked against IGoR. Hypergeometric tests were used in a later analysis to score TCR-TCR, TCR-HLA and TCR-CMV co-occurrence, with a repertoire-size bias correction applied to the TCR pairs. A later analysis estimated false discovery rates by permuting HLA or CMV assignments 20 times. A later analysis grouped co-occurring TCRs with DBSCAN, adding TCRdist sequence similarity when clustering within HLA-allele-positive subsets. Co-occurrence clustering excluded repertoires with fewer than 30,000 or more than 120,000 public chains, plus five with anomalous nucleotide sharing. TCRdb stores this immuneACCESS table with in-frame sequences only. Part of the clones is absent; in the studies checked, under half of the shortfall reflects unresolved V genes, and no reason is known for the rest. D and trimming come from the DNA, and the V and J calls and clone size come from that table. This sample comprises around 150,000 clones, around 72% of them detected only once. The top ten hold around 1.4% of the sample.

In this chain, TRBV4-3 is recombined with TRBJ1-2, with 8 bases aligning to TRBD1. Input material: PBMCs. The source of this sequence is a man younger than 30 in good health and CMV-seronegative. The encoded CDR3 is CASSQPDRGDGYTF. The sequence in DNA is TGCGCCAGCAGCCAGCCCGACAGGGGAGATGGCTACACCTTC.